These T cell receptor beta chains were read from a single sample in a study of blood T cell repertoires in COVID-19. Sequenced by immunoSEQ multiplex PCR; TCRdb stores in-frame clones only, minus some. The repertoire holds 300,000 to 400,000 clones, with approximately 83% as singletons. Sequencing used PBMCs or T cells enriched from blood (not recorded which). Every receptor here comes from a woman aged 40-49 years with acute COVID-19. CDR3s include the opening cysteine and the closing phenylalanine or tryptophan. Each record gives: V gene, CDR3 protein.

TRBV28,CASRIQGGRYEQYF
TRBV9,CASSEAGGTKNIQYF
TRBV11-1,CASSHAGSHQETQYF
TRBV28,CASSSLPGTGSATEAFF
TRBV2,CASSGERDSVLNTEAFF
TRBV2,CASSSQGDQPQHF
TRBV4-2,CASSRQGGDTEAFF
TRBV19,CASKRGGQPQHF
TRBV11-2,CASVRGTKSEAFF
TRBV6-5,CASSPYRGNSYEQYF
TRBV6-5,CATNIREGREQYF
TRBV3-1/TRBV3-2,CASSQEGQGAFSGANVLTF
TRBV7-2,CASSFRLAGGDEQFF
TRBV11-2,CASTHAGRGEQFF
TRBV18,CASSPRFLAGGNTGELFF
TRBV5-5,CASSPGQDRSNYGYTF
TRBV19,CASSDTVNTEAFF
TRBV21-1,CASSKPDRDFNEQFF
TRBV7-2,CASSLALIAGGEQFF
TRBV27,CASRMSPLMTDTQYF
TRBV7-9,CASSPQQGKLFF
TRBV7-2,CASSLMSQTGAGELFF
TRBV7-8,CASSLPGSDTQYF
TRBV6-5,CASSYRGRASNTEAFF
TRBV7-2,CASSYSGGAHNEQFF
TRBV2,CASSAFWSSGGLHSYNEQFF
TRBV9,CASSASAGSSDTQYF
TRBV7-2,CASSVNTGADSGNTIYF